Below, 5 T cell receptor beta chains from the same sample are listed, as sequenced in a study of T cell repertoires in cytomegalovirus infection. TCRdb itself ran the reads through MiXCR, one entry per CDR3 protein. Here the sample spans hundreds of thousands of distinct CDR3 sequences, 33% being singletons. No antigens are known for them. Sequences were derived from cultured PBMCs, sampled from culture after CMV antigen stimulation. These receptors were obtained from a human donor in good health (CMV status not recorded). Some clones in this sample may be carry-over from other donors' samples.

In its sample, this clonotype was seen a few times. The chain couples TRBV28 to TRBJ1-2; 7 positions match TRBD1. CDR3 length equals 14 residues. Trimming took 3 bases from V and 1 from J; bases not matched to a gene: 2. Germline V CDR1 and CDR2: MDHEN, SYDVKM. The CDR3 DNA sequence: TGTGCCAGCAGTTTGGGACAGCTTAACTATGGCTACACCTTC. Protein sequence: CASSLGQLNYGYTF.

This clonotype was observed a handful of times. The chain is built from TRBV7-2 and TRBJ2-7, with TRBD2 as a possible D gene (6 bases). The CDR3 extends over 16 amino acids. Germline V gene lookup returns CDR1 SGHTA and CDR2 FQGNSA. Trimming cost V 6 bases and J 3 bases, with 21 bases left between them. The CDR3 reads CASRLWAGQSVYEQYF. The CDR3 coding sequence is TGTGCCAGCAGATTATGGGCGGGGCAGTCGGTCTACGAGCAGTACTTC.

This chain connects TRBV27 to TRBJ1-5; D is uncertain. V lost 8 bases to trimming and J lost 6 bases, with 20 bases between them. This CDR3 region has 15 residues. The germline V gene encodes CDR1 MNHEY and CDR2 SMNVEV (reference sequence). The CDR3 here is CASLQLDQLRQPQHF. Here the CDR3 DNA reads TGTGCCAGCCTCCAGCTCGACCAGCTGCGTCAGCCCCAGCATTTT.

This clonotype came up a few times. The V gene is TRBV10-2, the J gene TRBJ2-5; 12 nucleotides match TRBD2. The J segment lost 5 bases and the V segment lost 6 bases, leaving 10 bases of the junction unmatched. This CDR3 is 16 amino acids long. CDR1 is WSHSY, CDR2 SAAADI, per germline. In DNA, the CDR3 is TGCGCCAGCAGGACTAGCGGGAGTGCGGGGTTGGAGACCCAGTACTTC. Protein sequence: CASRTSGSAGLETQYF.

The V and J genes are TRBV29-1 and TRBJ2-1, with 10 bases aligning to TRBD2. Germline lookup yields CDR1 SQVTM and CDR2 ANQGSEA. The CDR3 sequence is 14 residues long. The junction had 6 bases not matched to a gene; V was cut back by 6 bases and J by 4 bases. The CDR3 loop is CSVLGLADYNEQFF. In nucleotides, the CDR3 is TGCAGCGTCTTAGGACTAGCGGATTACAATGAGCAGTTCTTC.